This is a list of T cell receptor beta chains from one sample in a study of T cell responses to AZD1222 COVID-19 vaccine. Data came from immunoSEQ multiplex PCR; TCRdb stores just in-frame clones and leaves some out. The sample gives about 150,000 clones, approximately 85% of which show up once; about 7.9% is in the top ten. The material sequenced was peripheral blood, taken 28 days after the second dose of the MenACWY control vaccine. The receptors here all came from an adult who received the MenACWY meningococcal vaccine as a control. CDR3s include the opening cysteine and the closing phenylalanine or tryptophan. Fields, in order: V gene, CDR3 length, J gene, D gene, clone size, CDR3 protein, CDR3 DNA. A D gene is named only where the DNA matches it firmly. A row's size may be missing; if present it is once, few, many or a size class.

V gene: TRBV6-5; CDR3 length: 16; J gene: TRBJ2-3; D gene: TRBD2; clone size: -; CDR3 protein: CASSYSSSGRGDTQYF; CDR3 DNA: TGTGCCAGCAGTTACTCATCTAGCGGGAGAGGTGATACGCAGTATTTT
V gene: TRBV18; CDR3 length: 15; J gene: TRBJ1-1; D gene: TRBD1; clone size: -; CDR3 protein: CASSPLDRMNTEAFF; CDR3 DNA: TGTGCCAGCTCACCGTTGGACAGGATGAACACTGAAGCTTTCTTT
V gene: TRBV5-6; CDR3 length: 14; J gene: TRBJ1-6; D gene: -; clone size: -; CDR3 protein: CASSFRQTNSPLHF; CDR3 DNA: TGTGCCAGCAGCTTCCGACAGACTAATTCACCCCTCCACTTT
V gene: TRBV10-3; CDR3 length: 16; J gene: TRBJ1-5; D gene: TRBD1; clone size: -; CDR3 protein: CAISPKGRGSNQPQHF; CDR3 DNA: TGTGCCATCAGTCCTAAGGGCAGGGGGAGCAATCAGCCCCAGCATTTT
V gene: TRBV10-3; CDR3 length: 16; J gene: TRBJ2-6; D gene: TRBD1; clone size: -; CDR3 protein: CAISEGGRSGANVLTF; CDR3 DNA: TGTGCCATCAGTGAAGGGGGCCGCTCTGGGGCCAACGTCCTGACTTTC
V gene: TRBV15; CDR3 length: 12; J gene: TRBJ1-1; D gene: -; clone size: -; CDR3 protein: CATGGRDTEAFF; CDR3 DNA: TGTGCCACCGGGGGACGGGACACTGAAGCTTTCTTT
V gene: TRBV6-5; CDR3 length: 14; J gene: TRBJ1-4; D gene: TRBD1; clone size: -; CDR3 protein: CASSQGARSEKLFF; CDR3 DNA: TGTGCCAGCTCCCAGGGGGCCAGATCTGAAAAACTGTTTTTT
V gene: TRBV30; CDR3 length: 11; J gene: TRBJ2-7; D gene: -; clone size: -; CDR3 protein: CAWSVGPEQYF; CDR3 DNA: TGTGCCTGGAGTGTAGGGCCAGAGCAGTACTTC
V gene: TRBV3-1/TRBV3-2; CDR3 length: 16; J gene: TRBJ2-1; D gene: TRBD2; clone size: -; CDR3 protein: CASSQGASGGAREQFF; CDR3 DNA: TGTGCCAGCAGCCAAGGGGCTAGCGGGGGGGCGCGAGAGCAGTTCTTC
V gene: TRBV5-1; CDR3 length: 13; J gene: TRBJ1-2; D gene: -; clone size: once; CDR3 protein: CASSPSDSSGYTF; CDR3 DNA: TGCGCCAGCAGCCCCTCCGACAGCTCTGGCTACACCTTC
V gene: TRBV11-3; CDR3 length: 13; J gene: TRBJ2-7; D gene: -; clone size: -; CDR3 protein: CASSSGRTYEQYF; CDR3 DNA: TGTGCCAGCAGCTCGGGACGGACCTACGAGCAGTACTTC
V gene: TRBV19; CDR3 length: 16; J gene: TRBJ2-7; D gene: TRBD2; clone size: once; CDR3 protein: CASSKVAGGGHYEQYF; CDR3 DNA: TGTGCCAGTAGTAAGGTAGCGGGAGGGGGCCACTACGAGCAGTACTTC
V gene: TRBV11-2; CDR3 length: 17; J gene: TRBJ1-2; D gene: TRBD1; clone size: -; CDR3 protein: CASSLEQGAPYNYGYTF; CDR3 DNA: TGTGCCAGCAGCTTAGAACAGGGGGCTCCTTATAACTATGGCTACACCTTC
V gene: TRBV5-1; CDR3 length: 16; J gene: TRBJ1-6; D gene: TRBD1; clone size: -; CDR3 protein: CASSLAGTEDNSPLHF; CDR3 DNA: TGCGCCAGCAGCTTGGCCGGGACAGAAGATAATTCACCCCTCCACTTT
V gene: TRBV29-1; CDR3 length: 18; J gene: TRBJ1-1; D gene: -; clone size: -; CDR3 protein: CSVEGVLVGGVMNTEAFF; CDR3 DNA: TGCAGCGTTGAAGGAGTCCTGGTGGGCGGGGTCATGAACACTGAAGCTTTCTTT
V gene: TRBV7-2; CDR3 length: 16; J gene: TRBJ2-7; D gene: TRBD1; clone size: -; CDR3 protein: CASSLRAGQGNYEQYF; CDR3 DNA: TGTGCCAGCAGCTTAAGGGCGGGACAGGGTAACTACGAGCAGTACTTC
V gene: TRBV7-8; CDR3 length: 16; J gene: TRBJ1-1; D gene: -; clone size: few; CDR3 protein: CASSLAYGEVNTEAFF; CDR3 DNA: TGTGCCAGCAGCTTAGCGTACGGGGAGGTGAACACTGAAGCTTTCTTT
V gene: TRBV12-3/TRBV12-4; CDR3 length: 13; J gene: TRBJ2-1; D gene: -; clone size: few; CDR3 protein: CASRRTEDNEQFF; CDR3 DNA: TGTGCCAGCAGGCGGACTGAGGACAATGAGCAGTTCTTC
V gene: TRBV3-1/TRBV3-2; CDR3 length: 16; J gene: TRBJ2-2; D gene: TRBD2; clone size: -; CDR3 protein: CASSPGLAGHTGELFF; CDR3 DNA: TGTGCCAGCAGTCCGGGACTAGCGGGGCACACCGGGGAGCTGTTTTTT
V gene: TRBV3-1/TRBV3-2; CDR3 length: 16; J gene: TRBJ1-2; D gene: -; clone size: -; CDR3 protein: CASSQDLGGRGYGYTF; CDR3 DNA: TGTGCCAGCAGCCAAGATCTTGGGGGGCGCGGATATGGCTACACCTTC
V gene: TRBV5-1; CDR3 length: 13; J gene: TRBJ2-1; D gene: -; clone size: -; CDR3 protein: CASSLSHYNEQFF; CDR3 DNA: TGCGCCAGCAGCTTGTCTCACTACAATGAGCAGTTCTTC
V gene: TRBV6-5; CDR3 length: 15; J gene: TRBJ1-3; D gene: -; clone size: -; CDR3 protein: CASSYDGGAGNTIYF; CDR3 DNA: TGTGCCAGCAGTTACGACGGGGGTGCGGGAAACACCATATATTTT
V gene: TRBV19; CDR3 length: 14; J gene: TRBJ1-2; D gene: TRBD1; clone size: -; CDR3 protein: CATTTGTGERGYTF; CDR3 DNA: TGTGCCACCACAACCGGGACAGGGGAGCGTGGCTACACCTTC
V gene: TRBV3-1/TRBV3-2; CDR3 length: 15; J gene: TRBJ1-2; D gene: TRBD1; clone size: -; CDR3 protein: CASSQGQGKNYGYTF; CDR3 DNA: TGTGCCAGCAGTCAGGGACAGGGAAAAAACTATGGCTACACCTTC
V gene: TRBV6-5; CDR3 length: 15; J gene: TRBJ1-2; D gene: -; clone size: -; CDR3 protein: CASSYRNGNFRGYTF; CDR3 DNA: TGTGCCAGCAGTTACCGGAACGGGAATTTCCGGGGCTACACCTTC
V gene: TRBV4-1; CDR3 length: 15; J gene: TRBJ1-1; D gene: -; clone size: -; CDR3 protein: CASSHQSGGGTEAFF; CDR3 DNA: TGCGCCAGCAGCCATCAGAGCGGGGGAGGTACTGAAGCTTTCTTT
V gene: TRBV7-8; CDR3 length: 14; J gene: TRBJ1-4; D gene: -; clone size: -; CDR3 protein: CASSVSRGGEKLFF; CDR3 DNA: TGTGCCAGCAGCGTATCACGAGGCGGTGAAAAACTGTTTTTT
V gene: TRBV5-1; CDR3 length: 14; J gene: TRBJ2-3; D gene: TRBD2; clone size: -; CDR3 protein: CASSPGLAADTQYF; CDR3 DNA: TGCGCCAGCAGCCCCGGACTAGCCGCAGATACGCAGTATTTT
V gene: TRBV24-1; CDR3 length: 16; J gene: TRBJ2-3; D gene: TRBD1; clone size: -; CDR3 protein: CATSDSGQPSTDTQYF; CDR3 DNA: TGTGCCACCAGTGACTCGGGACAGCCTAGCACAGATACGCAGTATTTT
V gene: TRBV28; CDR3 length: 14; J gene: TRBJ1-2; D gene: -; clone size: -; CDR3 protein: CASRSGSLLYGYTF; CDR3 DNA: TGTGCCAGCAGGTCAGGGTCCCTACTCTATGGCTACACCTTC
V gene: TRBV4-2; CDR3 length: 15; J gene: TRBJ1-4; D gene: -; clone size: -; CDR3 protein: CASSQVGGSNEKLFF; CDR3 DNA: TGTGCCAGCAGCCAAGTCGGGGGCAGTAATGAAAAACTGTTTTTT
V gene: TRBV3-1/TRBV3-2; CDR3 length: 17; J gene: TRBJ2-2; D gene: TRBD1; clone size: few; CDR3 protein: CASSPPPRGPNTGELFF; CDR3 DNA: TGTGCCAGCAGCCCACCCCCCAGGGGGCCTAACACCGGGGAGCTGTTTTTT
V gene: TRBV5-6; CDR3 length: 14; J gene: TRBJ1-1; D gene: -; clone size: few; CDR3 protein: CASSLGDEGLGSFF; CDR3 DNA: TGTGCCAGCAGCTTGGGGGATGAGGGACTAGGATCTTTCTTT
V gene: TRBV29-1; CDR3 length: 12; J gene: TRBJ2-7; D gene: -; clone size: -; CDR3 protein: CSGGRSGYEQYF; CDR3 DNA: TGCAGCGGAGGTAGATCGGGCTACGAGCAGTACTTC
V gene: TRBV25-1; CDR3 length: 14; J gene: TRBJ1-2; D gene: -; clone size: -; CDR3 protein: CASRPPGSNYGYTF; CDR3 DNA: TGTGCCAGCCGACCTCCGGGCAGTAACTATGGCTACACCTTC
V gene: TRBV6-1; CDR3 length: 14; J gene: TRBJ2-3; D gene: -; clone size: -; CDR3 protein: CASSEPYRGDTQYF; CDR3 DNA: TGTGCCAGCAGTGAACCGTACCGTGGGGATACGCAGTATTTT
V gene: TRBV7-8; CDR3 length: 15; J gene: TRBJ1-1; D gene: -; clone size: few; CDR3 protein: CASSLSGLLNTEAFF; CDR3 DNA: TGTGCCAGCAGTTTATCGGGACTGCTGAACACTGAAGCTTTCTTT
V gene: TRBV28; CDR3 length: 16; J gene: TRBJ1-1; D gene: -; clone size: -; CDR3 protein: CASSFKGGRGDTEAFF; CDR3 DNA: TGTGCCAGCAGTTTTAAAGGGGGGAGGGGTGACACTGAAGCTTTCTTT
V gene: TRBV21-1; CDR3 length: 17; J gene: TRBJ2-7; D gene: -; clone size: -; CDR3 protein: CASSKEGTGYYVYEQYF; CDR3 DNA: TGTGCCAGCAGCAAAGAAGGGACAGGGTATTACGTCTACGAGCAGTACTTC
V gene: TRBV19; CDR3 length: 18; J gene: TRBJ1-2; D gene: TRBD1; clone size: -; CDR3 protein: CASSTTGTGLSINYGYTF; CDR3 DNA: TGTGCCAGTAGTACCACCGGGACAGGGCTGTCAATTAACTATGGCTACACCTTC
V gene: TRBV7-8; CDR3 length: 13; J gene: TRBJ1-5; D gene: -; clone size: -; CDR3 protein: CASSLKVNQPQHF; CDR3 DNA: TGTGCCAGCAGCTTAAAGGTCAATCAGCCCCAGCATTTT
V gene: TRBV19; CDR3 length: 12; J gene: TRBJ1-3; D gene: -; clone size: -; CDR3 protein: CASSTAGNTIYF; CDR3 DNA: TGTGCCAGTAGTACGGCGGGAAACACCATATATTTT
V gene: TRBV5-1; CDR3 length: 15; J gene: TRBJ2-5; D gene: -; clone size: -; CDR3 protein: CASSLVGDSRETQYF; CDR3 DNA: TGCGCCAGCAGCTTAGTCGGGGACTCTAGGGAGACCCAGTACTTC
V gene: TRBV5-6; CDR3 length: 15; J gene: TRBJ2-3; D gene: TRBD2; clone size: -; CDR3 protein: CASSLGLAGGLIQYF; CDR3 DNA: TGTGCCAGCAGCTTGGGTTTAGCGGGGGGCCTGATCCAGTATTTT
V gene: TRBV21-1; CDR3 length: 16; J gene: TRBJ1-1; D gene: -; clone size: once; CDR3 protein: CASSKPTGGMNTEAFF; CDR3 DNA: TGTGCCAGCAGCAAACCGACAGGAGGGATGAACACTGAAGCTTTCTTT
V gene: TRBV6-4; CDR3 length: 14; J gene: TRBJ2-1; D gene: -; clone size: -; CDR3 protein: CASRKREDYNEQFF; CDR3 DNA: TGTGCCAGCAGAAAGAGGGAAGACTACAATGAGCAGTTCTTC
V gene: TRBV30; CDR3 length: 17; J gene: TRBJ1-5; D gene: -; clone size: -; CDR3 protein: CAWSWGGMVGSNQPQHF; CDR3 DNA: TGTGCCTGGAGTTGGGGAGGAATGGTAGGTAGCAATCAGCCCCAGCATTTT
V gene: TRBV18; CDR3 length: 14; J gene: TRBJ1-2; D gene: -; clone size: once; CDR3 protein: CASSPSRENYGYTF; CDR3 DNA: TGTGCCAGCTCACCATCAAGGGAAAACTATGGCTACACCTTC
V gene: TRBV2; CDR3 length: 15; J gene: TRBJ1-3; D gene: -; clone size: -; CDR3 protein: CASSSVLISGNTIYF; CDR3 DNA: TGTGCCAGCAGTTCGGTTCTCATCTCTGGAAACACCATATATTTT
V gene: TRBV14; CDR3 length: 14; J gene: TRBJ2-7; D gene: -; clone size: -; CDR3 protein: CASSQVQGPYEQYF; CDR3 DNA: TGTGCCAGCAGCCAAGTCCAGGGTCCTTACGAGCAGTACTTC
V gene: TRBV11-3; CDR3 length: 13; J gene: TRBJ1-2; D gene: -; clone size: -; CDR3 protein: CASSTGSMNGYTF; CDR3 DNA: TGTGCCAGCAGCACAGGCTCGATGAATGGCTACACCTTC
V gene: TRBV27; CDR3 length: 14; J gene: TRBJ2-7; D gene: -; clone size: -; CDR3 protein: CASSPPPDLFEQYF; CDR3 DNA: TGTGCCAGCAGTCCTCCTCCTGATCTCTTCGAGCAGTACTTC
V gene: TRBV5-1; CDR3 length: 14; J gene: TRBJ2-2; D gene: -; clone size: -; CDR3 protein: CASTPITNTGELFF; CDR3 DNA: TGCGCCAGCACCCCGATTACGAACACCGGGGAGCTGTTTTTT
V gene: TRBV28; CDR3 length: 13; J gene: TRBJ1-1; D gene: -; clone size: -; CDR3 protein: CASSSQQGREAFF; CDR3 DNA: TGTGCCAGCAGTTCACAGCAGGGCCGTGAAGCTTTCTTT
V gene: TRBV7-9; CDR3 length: 15; J gene: TRBJ2-7; D gene: -; clone size: few; CDR3 protein: CASSLPGSVSYEQYF; CDR3 DNA: TGTGCCAGCAGCTTACCCGGGAGTGTATCCTACGAGCAGTACTTC
V gene: TRBV15; CDR3 length: 22; J gene: TRBJ2-7; D gene: -; clone size: -; CDR3 protein: CATSRDSLETGSLLVGPYEQYF; CDR3 DNA: TGTGCCACCAGCAGAGATTCTTTGGAGACAGGTTCCCTACTTGTTGGGCCCTACGAGCAGTACTTC
V gene: TRBV12-3/TRBV12-4; CDR3 length: 13; J gene: TRBJ1-2; D gene: -; clone size: -; CDR3 protein: CASSIAGALGYTF; CDR3 DNA: TGTGCCAGCAGTATAGCGGGGGCCTTAGGCTACACCTTC
V gene: TRBV7-8; CDR3 length: 13; J gene: TRBJ2-2; D gene: -; clone size: -; CDR3 protein: CASSSRDTGELFF; CDR3 DNA: TGTGCCAGCAGCTCCAGGGACACCGGGGAGCTGTTTTTT
V gene: TRBV29-1; CDR3 length: 13; J gene: TRBJ2-7; D gene: -; clone size: -; CDR3 protein: CSVNPGRGDEQYF; CDR3 DNA: TGCAGCGTTAACCCGGGGCGGGGTGACGAGCAGTACTTC